The 32 T cell receptor beta chains below come from one sample, sequenced in a study of breast tumors, draining lymph nodes, adjacent tissues. MiXCR, run by TCRdb on the multiplex PCR reads, gives a single entry per CDR3 protein. This sample carries 130,000 or so distinct CDR3 sequences, 30% to 35% of them seen once, and the ten largest clones take around 2.3%. Axillary draining lymph nodes of breast cancer patients supplied the node samples. Sequenced: axillary lymph node tissue. These receptors were obtained from a female donor with breast cancer. Some clones in this sample may be carry-over from other donors' samples.

Written as DNA, the CDR3 is TGTGCCAGCAGCTTAGGAGAGGGGACCCAGTACTTC. It yields the protein CASSLGEGTQYF. The V call is TRBV7-9, the J call TRBJ2-5, with D possibly matching TRBD2 (5 bases). This CDR3 region has 12 residues. The germline CDR1 and CDR2 sequences are SEHNR and FQNEAQ (reference sequence). V was pared by 1 base and J by 7 bases, with 7 bases between. Full variable domain (outside the CDR3, taken from reference TRBV7-9 and TRBJ2-5): DTGVSQNPRHKITKRGQNVTFRCDPISEHNRLYWYRQTLGQGPEFLTYFQNEAQLEKSRLLSDRFSAERPKGSFSTLEIQRTEQGDSAMYLCASSLGEGTQYFGPGTRLLVL.

The sample holds a few counts of this clonotype. The CDR3 is CASYKNTEAFF. The CDR3 DNA sequence: TGTGCCAGTTACAAGAACACTGAAGCTTTCTTT. The chain combines TRBV19 with TRBJ1-1, with D unresolved. The CDR3 is made up of 11 amino acids. Germline CDR1 is LNHDA and CDR2 is SQIVND (reference sequence). V lost 8 bases, J lost 1 base, and 5 bases lay in between.

The V gene is TRBV2, the J gene TRBJ1-2; 10 bases align to TRBD1. Germline V gives CDR1 SNHLY, CDR2 FYNNEI. The CDR3 is 14 residues long. V was clipped by 6 bases and J by 12 bases; unmatched bases: 13. CDR3 nucleotide sequence: TGTGCCAGCAGGAGGGACAGGGGTAGGGCTGGAAACACCTTC. This sequence encodes CASRRDRGRAGNTF.

The rearrangement links TRBV6-2 or TRBV6-3 to TRBJ1-1; D might be TRBD1 (5 bases). CDR1 and CDR2 (germline): MNHEY, SVGEGT. The CDR3 contains 14 residues. With 4 bases removed from V and 0 bases from J, the gap between germline ends came to 9 bases. The chain's CDR3 is CASSSGHLNTEAFF. For the CDR3, the DNA is TGTGCCAGCAGTTCAGGGCACCTGAACACTGAAGCTTTCTTT.

This clonotype was seen ten or more times. The rearrangement links TRBV6-5 to TRBJ2-7, with D perhaps TRBD1 (5 bases). The germline V gene has CDR1 MNHEY and CDR2 SVGAGI. There are 13 residues in the CDR3. V was trimmed by 5 bases and J by 5 bases, leaving 13 bases between them. The chain's CDR3 is CASSHQGGHEQYF. The DNA of the CDR3 is TGTGCCAGCAGTCACCAGGGTGGCCACGAGCAGTACTTC.

The V call is TRBV2, the J call TRBJ2-2, with unresolved D. This CDR3 region has 14 residues. Trimming stripped 10 bases from V and 0 bases from J, with 12 bases between. Germline V gene sequence: CDR1 SNHLY, CDR2 FYNNEI. CDR3 nucleotides: TGTGCCACGCTACCGGGCACGAACACCGGGGAGCTGTTTTTT. Amino acid sequence: CATLPGTNTGELFF.

This clonotype occurred many times. V gene TRBV15 combines with J gene TRBJ2-7, with TRBD1 matching 8 bases. The V segment lost 7 bases and the J segment 6 bases; nucleotides outside the gene matches: 11. The CDR3 is 14 residues long. Germline assignment: CDR1 LNHNV and CDR2 YYDKDF (reference sequence). The CDR3 reads CATTSVQGAREQYF. CDR3 nucleotide sequence: TGTGCCACCACCTCAGTGCAGGGGGCGCGCGAGCAGTACTTC. Full variable domain (remainder filled in from reference TRBV15 and TRBJ2-7): DAMVIQNPRYQVTQFGKPVTLSCSQTLNHNVMYWYQQKSSQAPKLLFHYYDKDFNNEADTPDNFQSRRPNTSFCFLDIRSPGLGDTAMYLCATTSVQGAREQYFGPGTRLTVT.

This chain connects TRBV20-1 to TRBJ1-1; 8 bases match TRBD1. The CDR3 contains 13 residues. J lost 7 bases, V lost 2 bases, and 6 bases had no gene match. CDR1 and CDR2 from the germline V gene are DFQATT and SNEGSKA (reference sequence). CDR3 nucleotides: TGCAGTGCTAGAAACGGACAGGGACTTGAAGCTTTCTTT. This sequence encodes CSARNGQGLEAFF.

This clonotype was observed many times. This chain links TRBV5-7 with TRBJ2-7, with 8 bases that match TRBD1. TRBV5-7 is labeled an ORF, and its function is uncertain. V gave up 3 bases and J gave up 5 bases; unmatched junction bases: 4. The CDR3 covers 13 residues. Here the CDR3 DNA reads TGTGCCAGCAGCTATAAGACAGGGGACGAGCAGTACGTC. It codes for CASSYKTGDEQYV.

There are many counts of this clonotype. The rearrangement joins TRBV3-1 to TRBJ2-3; D unresolved. This CDR3 has 14 amino acids. Deletions cut 4 bases from V and 2 bases from J, with 10 bases between. CDR1 is LGHDT and CDR2 is YNNKEL in the germline V gene (reference sequence). CDR3 in amino acids: CASSPELTTDTQYF. In DNA form, the CDR3 reads TGTGCCAGCAGCCCCGAATTAACCACAGATACGCAGTATTTT.

Notes on this clonotype: This sequence may be a read error, since a much larger clone differs from it by one base. The chain employs TRBV6-2 or TRBV6-3 and TRBJ1-2; a possible D gene is TRBD1 (5 bases). Looked up from germline, CDR1 is MNHEY and CDR2 is SVGEGT. The length of the CDR3 is 13 residues. In DNA form, the CDR3 reads TGTGCCAGCAGTCTAGGGGCGAACTATGGCCACACCTTC. Translation: CASSLGANYGHTF.

About this clonotype: Since a much larger clone is just one base distant, this may be a read error. This chain connects TRBV14 to TRBJ1-2, with 7 bases that match TRBD1. The V gene's germline CDR1 is SGHDN and CDR2 FVKESK. The CDR3 sequence is 15 residues long. The V gene end was trimmed by 5 bases and the J gene end by 13 bases; junction bases not matched to a gene: 19. The CDR3 loop is CASSNTGAPHRSSTF. Here the CDR3 DNA reads TGTGCCAGCAGCAACACAGGGGCCCCCCATCGGAGCTCCACCTTC.

A few counts support this clonotype. One junction end disagrees with the germline gene, perhaps due to a read error. The chain is built from TRBV4-2 and TRBJ2-1; TRBD2 aligns across 12 bases. Germline CDR1 reads LGHNA; CDR2 reads YNFKEQ. This CDR3 contains 19 residues. In DNA, the CDR3 is TGTGCCAGCAGCCACATGACTAGCGGGAGACAAAACTCCCACAATGAGCAGTTCTTC. Encoded protein: CASSHMTSGRQNSHNEQFF.

The sample holds many counts of this clonotype. The chain couples TRBV2 to TRBJ2-3; maybe TRBD1 (6 bases). CDR3 length: 16 residues. Trimming shortened V by 4 bases and J by 0 bases, and 14 bases separated the two germline ends. Germline V gene lookup returns CDR1 SNHLY and CDR2 FYNNEI. CDR3 sequence (DNA): TGTGCCAGCAGTGGGACAGTCCTTACTAGCACAGATACGCAGTATTTT. The encoded protein is CASSGTVLTSTDTQYF.

This clonotype has a count of ten or more. The chain has TRBV12-3 or TRBV12-4 and TRBJ2-3; possibly TRBD1 for D (6 bases). V was pared by 1 base and J by 2 bases, with 10 bases between. This CDR3 spans 15 amino acids. The CDR3: CASSLGGQNTDTQYF. CDR3 bases: TGTGCCAGCAGTTTAGGTGGACAGAACACAGATACGCAGTATTTT.

The table lists this clonotype with many counts. The chain combines TRBV11-3 with TRBJ1-1; D remains ambiguous. Trimming removed 1 base at V and 4 bases at J, with 4 bases between. The germline V gene has CDR1 SGHNT and CDR2 YENEEA. This CDR3 comprises 12 residues. CDR3 sequence (DNA): TGTGCCAGCAGCTTAGGGGCCACTGAAGCTTTCTTT. Encoded protein: CASSLGATEAFF.

This clonotype was seen at least ten times. J is TRBJ1-2 and V is TRBV4-1, with unresolved D. The ends were cut back, 0 bases at V and 8 bases at J, with 10 bases in the middle. Germline lookup yields CDR1 MGHRA and CDR2 YSYEKL. This CDR3 region has 13 residues. As DNA, the CDR3 is TGCGCCAGCAGCCAAGATGAACTGCGGGGCTACACCTTC. Protein sequence: CASSQDELRGYTF.

This chain joins TRBV7-2 and TRBJ2-4; 13 nucleotides match TRBD2. The J segment lost 8 bases and the V segment lost 5 bases, leaving 6 bases of the junction unmatched. The length of the CDR3 is 15 residues. Germline-derived CDR1 and CDR2 are SGHTA and FQGNSA. This CDR3 is CASSPRLAGGDIQYF. The CDR3 coding sequence is TGTGCCAGCAGCCCCCGACTAGCGGGGGGAGACATTCAGTACTTC. Filled out from reference TRBV7-2 and TRBJ2-4, the complete variable domain reads GAGVSQSPSNKVTEKGKDVELRCDPISGHTALYWYRQSLGQGLEFLIYFQGNSAPDKSGLPSDRFSAERTGGSVSTLTIQRTQQEDSAVYLCASSPRLAGGDIQYFGAGTRLSVL.

The chain employs TRBV19 and TRBJ1-1; tentative D call: TRBD1 (5 bases). Between the trimmed V and J ends, which lost 4 bases and 3 bases, there was a span of 9 bases. The CDR3 has 13 amino acids. Germline assignment: CDR1 LNHDA and CDR2 SQIVND (reference sequence). Written as DNA, the CDR3 is TGTGCCAGTAGTAGGGGGGGACACACTGAAGCTTTCTTT. This gives the protein CASSRGGHTEAFF.

This clonotype was observed at least ten times. The chain couples TRBV6-6 to TRBJ2-1, with TRBD2 identical over 7 bases. Per the germline V gene, CDR1 is MNHNY and CDR2 is SVGAGI (reference sequence). With 3 bases clipped from V and 5 bases from J, the junction kept 13 bases outside the gene matches. The CDR3 has 17 amino acids. CDR3 DNA: TGTGCCAGCAGTTATAAACGGGGGGTCCGAGGTGACAATGAGCAGTTCTTC. It translates to CASSYKRGVRGDNEQFF.

Concerning this clonotype itself: This may stem from a read error, because a much larger clone lies one nucleotide away. This chain connects TRBV6-1 to TRBJ1-5; 10 positions match TRBD1. CDR1 MNHNS and CDR2 SASEGT come from the germline V gene. The CDR3 covers 15 residues. This CDR3 reads CAGSEGDRGHQPQHF. Written as DNA, the CDR3 is TGTGCCGGCAGTGAAGGGGACAGGGGCCATCAGCCCCAGCATTTT.

The gene calls are TRBV6-5 and TRBJ2-5; TRBD2 matches at 10 bases. There are 15 residues in the CDR3. Trimming removed 6 bases from V and 5 bases from J; junction bases left unmatched: 9. Germline CDR1 is MNHEY and CDR2 is SVGAGI. The CDR3 sequence: CASRDLAGAMETQYF. The CDR3 DNA reads TGTGCCAGCAGGGATCTAGCGGGGGCCATGGAGACCCAGTACTTC.

This clonotype was recorded many times. The rearrangement uses TRBV29-1 and TRBJ2-2; maybe TRBD1 (5 bases). Germline V gives CDR1 SQVTM, CDR2 ANQGSEA. V gave up 2 bases and J gave up 2 bases, with 9 bases separating them. The CDR3 is 14 amino acids. Written as DNA, the CDR3 is TGCAGCGTTGAATCTGGGGCTAACACCGGGGAGCTGTTTTTT. Translating it yields CSVESGANTGELFF.

A few counts support this clonotype. The conserved phenylalanine or tryptophan is not found at the CDR3 terminus, so this likely reflects a read error. The J gene is TRBJ1-2, the V gene TRBV7-2; D gene ambiguous. In germline, CDR1 is SGHTA, CDR2 FQGNSA. The CDR3 covers 14 residues. Trimming removed 1 base at V and 1 base at J, with 7 bases between. CDR3 protein: CASSLDGINYGYTL. For the CDR3, the DNA is TGTGCCAGCAGCTTAGACGGGATTAACTATGGCTACACCCTC.

Only a few counts were recorded for this clonotype. The rearrangement links TRBV20-1 to TRBJ1-1; no definite D call. V was cut by 1 base and J by 4 bases, with 13 bases left in between. Germline V gene lookup returns CDR1 DFQATT and CDR2 SNEGSKA (reference sequence). The CDR3 is made up of 14 amino acids. The CDR3 spells CSARGTLLTTEAFF. The CDR3 DNA sequence: TGCAGTGCTAGAGGGACCCTACTAACCACTGAAGCTTTCTTT.

This clonotype was found a few times. The chain uses TRBV27 and TRBJ2-1; TRBD2 aligns across 10 bases. This CDR3 comprises 15 residues. V shed 8 bases and J 2 bases; nucleotides not matched to a gene: 6. Per germline, CDR1 MNHEY and CDR2 SMNVEV (reference sequence). CDR3 amino acids: CASRRTSGTYNEQFF. The DNA for the CDR3 is TGTGCCAGCCGCCGGACTAGCGGCACCTACAATGAGCAGTTCTTC.

The table lists this clonotype with a few counts. The V gene is TRBV12-3 or TRBV12-4, the J gene TRBJ1-1; 8 bases are shared with TRBD1. The CDR3 is 13 residues long. J was trimmed by 11 bases and V by 8 bases; bases with no gene match: 13. The CDR3 protein is CASGSTGVYDAFF. In DNA form, the CDR3 reads TGTGCCAGCGGGTCGACAGGGGTTTACGACGCTTTCTTT.

This clonotype was recorded many times. The chain couples TRBV7-9 to TRBJ2-7, with 9 bases that match TRBD2. V was pared by 3 bases and J by 6 bases, with 6 bases of the junction left unmatched. The CDR3 is made up of 14 amino acids. The germline V gene encodes CDR1 SEHNR and CDR2 FQNEAQ (reference sequence). The CDR3 region is CASSFPGLAGEQYV. The DNA of the CDR3 is TGTGCCAGCAGCTTCCCGGGACTAGCTGGCGAGCAGTACGTC.

About this clonotype: It may be a read error: a sequence one base away is much more abundant. The chain recombines TRBV7-8 with TRBJ1-2, with a tentative D call TRBD1 (6 bases). This CDR3 has 16 amino acids. Germline CDR1 and CDR2: SGHVS and FQNEAQ. CDR3 residues: CASSPSLGGQNYGHTF. The CDR3 DNA is TGTGCCAGCAGCCCTTCCCTGGGCGGACAGAACTATGGCCACACCTTC.

Notes on this clonotype: Its ends do not fully match the called genes, so a read error is possible. CDR3 protein: CSAGEQGGRGYTF. The CDR3 nucleotides are TGCAGTGCTGGAGAACAGGGGGGGCGTGGCTACACCTTC. The rearrangement uses TRBV20-1 and TRBJ1-2; 8 bases fit TRBD1. Germline CDR1 is DFQATT and CDR2 is SNEGSKA (reference sequence). The CDR3 has 13 amino acids.

With respect to this clonotype: One end of the junction varies from germline; a read error may be responsible. The chain employs TRBV4-2 and TRBJ2-2; D may be TRBD1 or TRBD2 (5 bases each). CDR3 length equals 14 residues. The germline V gene has CDR1 LGHNA and CDR2 YNFKEQ. The CDR3 DNA follows: TGTGCCAGCAGCCAAGTGGGGGATCTCCGGGGAGCTGTTTTT. Its translation is CASSQVGDLRGAVF.

The chain uses TRBV12-3 or TRBV12-4 and TRBJ2-3; 10 bases are shared with TRBD1. This CDR3 spans 15 amino acids. V was clipped by 3 bases and J by 11 bases; unmatched bases: 11. CDR3 nucleotide sequence: TGTGCCAGCAGTTTGCCGGGACAGGGGTGGAGTGAGCAGTATTTT. It translates to CASSLPGQGWSEQYF.